These 28 T cell receptor beta chains were all obtained from the same sample, sequenced in a study of monozygotic twins with inflammatory bowel disease. For each CDR3 protein, TCRdb gives one entry from its re-call of the 5' RACE reads, without DNA. The sample yields a few hundred thousand distinct CDR3 sequences, of which the top ten take up 2.6%. The sequenced sample was blood. These receptors were taken from a human donor with ulcerative colitis or Crohn's disease, or a healthy co-twin of an affected twin (not recorded which).

The CDR3 reads CAIGWTGNGPNTGELFF. This chain links TRBV10-3 with TRBJ2-2; without DNA, the TCRdb call of TRBD1 cannot be checked. Per germline, CDR1 ENHRY and CDR2 SYGVKD. The length of the CDR3 is 17 residues.

J is TRBJ2-7 and V is TRBV20-1. The CDR3 contains 12 residues. Germline V lookup: CDR1 DFQATT, CDR2 SNEGSKA (reference sequence). The CDR3 here is CSAREGLGEQYF.

The V and J genes are TRBV6-2 or TRBV6-3 and TRBJ1-3; TCRdb's D call, TRBD1, is unchecked because there is no DNA. The CDR3 runs 18 residues. Germline V lookup: CDR1 MNHEY, CDR2 SVGEGT. CDR3 region: CASSYEPGQQVLGNTIYF.

The V call is TRBV4-3, the J call TRBJ2-3; TCRdb proposes TRBD2, but this gene call is untestable without DNA. Germline V lookup: CDR1 LGHNA, CDR2 YSLEER. CDR3 size: 17 residues. CDR3 in amino acids: CASSQEGQRGGWDTQYF.

The rearrangement links TRBV7-2 to TRBJ2-3; TCRdb proposes TRBD1, but this gene call is untestable without DNA. Germline assignment: CDR1 SGHTA and CDR2 FQGNSA. The CDR3 totals 14 residues. The CDR3 loop reads CASSFPGDTDTQYF.

The chain has TRBV7-8 and TRBJ1-1; absent DNA, TCRdb's TRBD1 call cannot be checked. CDR1 and CDR2 from the germline V gene are SGHVS and FQNEAQ. The CDR3 has 15 residues. The CDR3 loop reads CASSLSGGSYTEAFF.

V is TRBV5-5 and J is TRBJ2-6; TCRdb designates TRBD2, a call that cannot be tested without DNA. Germline CDR1 and CDR2: SGHKS and YYEKEE (reference sequence). The CDR3 is 16 residues long. The CDR3 region is CASSYGLNSGANVLTF.

The chain has TRBV5-6 and TRBJ2-7. Germline CDR1 reads SGHDT; CDR2 reads YYEEEE. This CDR3 has 12 residues. CDR3 sequence: CASSQRLGEQYF.

The V gene is TRBV4-3, the J gene TRBJ2-2; there is no DNA to check the TCRdb D call of TRBD1. Germline V gives CDR1 LGHNA, CDR2 YSLEER. The CDR3 runs 15 residues. CDR3 sequence: CACSQPGQGSGELFF.

This chain uses TRBV29-1 with TRBJ1-1. The CDR3 contains 12 residues. CDR1 and CDR2 (germline): SQVTM, ANQGSEA. The chain's CDR3 is CSVEDLPSEAFF.

The CDR3 sequence is CAILRGPADTQYF. The chain joins TRBV2 to TRBJ2-3; TCRdb outputs TRBD1, but without DNA this stays unchecked. This CDR3 is built from 13 residues. Germline-derived CDR1 and CDR2 are SNHLY and FYNNEI.

The chain combines TRBV7-9 with TRBJ2-3; the D call from TCRdb, TRBD2, cannot be confirmed without DNA. Germline V gene lookup returns CDR1 SEHNR and CDR2 FQNEAQ (reference sequence). CDR3 length: 16 amino acids. CDR3: CASSSLVGVVTDTQYF.

The rearrangement uses TRBV7-9 and TRBJ1-2; absent DNA, TCRdb's TRBD1 call cannot be checked. This CDR3 spans 15 amino acids. CDR1 SEHNR and CDR2 FQNEAQ come from the germline V gene (reference sequence). CDR3: CASSLHRTGDYGYTF.

V usage is TRBV12-3 or TRBV12-4 and J usage is TRBJ2-7; TCRdb names TRBD2, which stays unverified in the absence of DNA. This CDR3 spans 14 amino acids. The CDR3 sequence: CASSPLLTSYEQYF.

The chain recombines TRBV24-1 with TRBJ2-1. CDR1 KGHDR and CDR2 SFDVKD come from the germline V gene. The CDR3 length is 15 residues. The CDR3: CATSGTGGPYNEQFF.

The chain recombines TRBV7-2 with TRBJ1-1; TCRdb designates TRBD1, a call that cannot be tested without DNA. Per germline, CDR1 SGHTA and CDR2 FQGNSA. The CDR3 extends over 14 amino acids. The CDR3 region is CASSFMGAYAEAFF.

The CDR3: CASSLGRIETQYF. The J gene is TRBJ2-5, the V gene TRBV7-6. This CDR3 has 13 residues. CDR1 is SGHVS, CDR2 FNYEAQ, per germline.

The chain employs TRBV11-2 and TRBJ2-2; TCRdb picks TRBD1, but there is no DNA to check that call. The CDR3 has 16 amino acids. Germline assignment: CDR1 SGHAT and CDR2 FQNNGV. CDR3 residues: CASSTLDRGLVGELFF.

The rearrangement uses TRBV7-7 and TRBJ2-1; the TRBD1 assignment by TCRdb is unverifiable without DNA. Germline CDR1 and CDR2: SSHAT and FNYEAQ (reference sequence). The CDR3 loop spans 14 amino acids. The chain's CDR3 is CASSRYREYNEQFF.

The gene calls are TRBV19 and TRBJ1-6; absent DNA, TCRdb's TRBD1 call cannot be checked. CDR1 and CDR2 (germline): LNHDA, SQIVND (reference sequence). CDR3 length: 14 residues. The CDR3 protein is CASTSGRLNSPLHF.

This chain uses TRBV6-2 or TRBV6-3 with TRBJ1-3; TCRdb's assignment of TRBD1 cannot be checked, as there is no DNA. The CDR3 contains 16 residues. Germline CDR1 is MNHEY and CDR2 is SVGEGT. The CDR3 reads CASRYPAGTTGNTIYF.

V usage is TRBV19 and J usage is TRBJ2-1; TCRdb outputs TRBD1, but without DNA this stays unchecked. The CDR3 has 15 residues. From germline, CDR1 is LNHDA and CDR2 SQIVND (reference sequence). The CDR3 reads CASSTQGARNNEQFF.

The chain is built from TRBV5-1 and TRBJ2-5. Germline V gene sequence: CDR1 SGHRS, CDR2 YFSETQ. CDR3 length equals 12 residues. CDR3 sequence reads: CASSQPQETQYF.

The J gene is TRBJ2-7, the V gene TRBV27; TCRdb's D gene call, TRBD1, goes unchecked for lack of DNA. The germline gives CDR1 MNHEY, CDR2 SMNVEV (reference sequence). The CDR3 has 14 amino acids. The CDR3 here is CASKRQAFAYEQYF.

V is TRBV2 and J is TRBJ2-1; TCRdb reports TRBD2, a call that lacks DNA to check it against. The CDR3 is 16 amino acids. The V gene's germline CDR1 is SNHLY and CDR2 FYNNEI. Here the CDR3 reads CASRGDLAGGPREQFF.

The chain joins TRBV27 to TRBJ2-3; the TRBD2 assignment by TCRdb is unverifiable without DNA. Germline-derived CDR1 and CDR2 are MNHEY and SMNVEV (reference sequence). The CDR3 has 16 residues. This CDR3 reads CASSSLLTGPQDTQYF.

V is TRBV27 and J is TRBJ2-1; TCRdb names TRBD1, which stays unverified in the absence of DNA. The germline V gene encodes CDR1 MNHEY and CDR2 SMNVEV (reference sequence). CDR3 size: 12 residues. This CDR3 is CASRTGQGKQFF.

The V and J genes are TRBV18 and TRBJ1-2; checking the TCRdb D call of TRBD1 is not possible without DNA. CDR1 KGHSH and CDR2 LQKENI come from the germline V gene. This CDR3 is built from 14 residues. This CDR3 reads CASSDGRQNYGYTF.